The rows below give T cell receptor beta chains drawn from one sample of a study of blood T cell repertoires in COVID-19. Data came from immunoSEQ multiplex PCR; TCRdb stores just in-frame clones and leaves some out. Among about 90,000 clones, 85% were seen once, and the ten largest hold 3% to 3.5%. The sequenced material came from peripheral blood. These receptors were obtained from a man in his forties or fifties with acute or convalescent COVID-19. CDR3s include the opening cysteine and the closing phenylalanine or tryptophan. The D gene is left open where the match is weak. Not every row has a clone size; where given, it reads once, few, many or a size class.

V gene	D gene	J gene	clone size	CDR3 protein	CDR3 DNA
TRBV10-3	TRBD1	TRBJ1-5	.	CAISESGQGARGQPQHF	TGTGCCATCAGTGAATCGGGGCAGGGGGCACGGGGGCAGCCCCAGCATTTT
TRBV6-2/TRBV6-3	.	TRBJ2-3	.	CASSYRDTDTQYF	TGTGCCAGCAGTTACCGGGACACGGATACGCAGTATTTT
TRBV5-4	.	TRBJ2-7	.	CASSLLIGGEDYEQYF	TGTGCCAGCAGCTTATTGATCGGGGGTGAGGACTACGAGCAGTACTTC
TRBV12-3/TRBV12-4	.	TRBJ1-2	.	CASSPQVWGGYTF	TGTGCCAGCAGTCCACAGGTATGGGGTGGCTACACCTTC
TRBV6-4	.	TRBJ1-4	.	CASSESGVTNEKLFF	TGTGCCAGCAGTGAGTCGGGGGTAACTAATGAAAAACTGTTTTTT
TRBV5-1	TRBD2	TRBJ2-2	.	CASSLGVTSGRNTGELFF	TGCGCCAGCAGCTTGGGAGTGACTAGCGGGAGGAACACCGGGGAGCTGTTTTTT
TRBV4-1	.	TRBJ1-1	.	CASSAGLMGNTEAFF	TGCGCCAGCAGCGCCGGACTGATGGGGAACACTGAAGCTTTCTTT
TRBV10-1	TRBD1	TRBJ1-4	.	CARPGQGGEKLFF	TGCGCCAGGCCGGGACAGGGAGGTGAAAAACTGTTTTTT
TRBV11-2	.	TRBJ1-5	.	CASSSGEASAQHF	TGTGCCAGCAGCTCCGGGGAGGCTAGTGCCCAGCATTTT
TRBV19	.	TRBJ2-3	.	CASTLTGNTDTQYF	TGTGCCAGTACCTTAACAGGGAACACAGATACGCAGTATTTT
TRBV29-1	.	TRBJ2-2	.	CTVTSPQGLTGELFF	TGCACCGTCACGTCCCCCCAGGGATTAACCGGGGAGCTGTTTTTT
TRBV19	.	TRBJ1-1	.	CASSIHGRQATEAFF	TGTGCCAGTAGTATACATGGCCGGCAGGCTACTGAAGCTTTCTTT
TRBV7-2	TRBD2	TRBJ2-7	.	CASSLGSSGGGYEQYF	TGTGCCAGCAGCTTAGGGTCTAGCGGGGGTGGATACGAGCAGTACTTC
TRBV7-2	.	TRBJ1-1	.	CASTLQGLSEAFF	TGTGCCAGCACTTTGCAGGGACTCTCTGAAGCTTTCTTT
TRBV27	.	TRBJ2-2	once	CASSFAENSGELFF	TGTGCCAGCAGTTTTGCCGAGAATTCCGGGGAGCTGTTTTTT
TRBV28	TRBD1	TRBJ1-2	.	CALGGGADYGYTF	TGTGCCCTAGGAGGGGGCGCAGACTATGGCTACACCTTC
TRBV7-3	TRBD1	TRBJ1-1	.	CAAGQGGHTEAFF	TGTGCCGCGGGGCAGGGGGGACACACTGAAGCTTTCTTT
TRBV18	TRBD1	TRBJ1-1	.	CASSPQGGTEAFF	TGTGCCAGCTCACCCCAGGGGGGCACTGAAGCTTTCTTT
TRBV28	.	TRBJ1-1	.	CASSLSRVNTEAFF	TGTGCCAGCAGTTTATCGAGAGTCAACACTGAAGCTTTCTTT
TRBV27	.	TRBJ2-7	.	CASSFRGSIYEQYF	TGTGCCAGCAGTTTTCGCGGGTCTATCTATGAGCAGTACTTC
TRBV5-4	.	TRBJ2-1	.	CASSPAEGLLGYNEQFF	TGTGCCAGCAGCCCCGCGGAGGGACTCCTGGGATACAATGAGCAGTTCTTC
TRBV28	.	TRBJ1-6	.	CASGQDQDNSPLHF	TGTGCCAGCGGCCAAGATCAGGATAATTCACCCCTCCACTTT
TRBV29-1	.	TRBJ2-3	.	CSALGGGTTDTQYF	TGCAGCGCCCTAGGGGGGGGGACCACAGATACGCAGTATTTT
TRBV18	.	TRBJ2-6	.	CASSPSTGANVLTF	TGTGCCAGCTCACCTAGTACCGGGGCCAACGTCCTGACTTTC
TRBV3-1/TRBV3-2	TRBD2	TRBJ2-3	.	CASSHSYTSGGTDTQYF	TGTGCCAGCAGCCATTCCTACACTAGCGGGGGGACAGATACGCAGTATTTT
TRBV14	.	TRBJ1-2	once	CASSQDINYGYTF	TGTGCCAGCAGCCAAGACATTAACTATGGCTACACCTTC